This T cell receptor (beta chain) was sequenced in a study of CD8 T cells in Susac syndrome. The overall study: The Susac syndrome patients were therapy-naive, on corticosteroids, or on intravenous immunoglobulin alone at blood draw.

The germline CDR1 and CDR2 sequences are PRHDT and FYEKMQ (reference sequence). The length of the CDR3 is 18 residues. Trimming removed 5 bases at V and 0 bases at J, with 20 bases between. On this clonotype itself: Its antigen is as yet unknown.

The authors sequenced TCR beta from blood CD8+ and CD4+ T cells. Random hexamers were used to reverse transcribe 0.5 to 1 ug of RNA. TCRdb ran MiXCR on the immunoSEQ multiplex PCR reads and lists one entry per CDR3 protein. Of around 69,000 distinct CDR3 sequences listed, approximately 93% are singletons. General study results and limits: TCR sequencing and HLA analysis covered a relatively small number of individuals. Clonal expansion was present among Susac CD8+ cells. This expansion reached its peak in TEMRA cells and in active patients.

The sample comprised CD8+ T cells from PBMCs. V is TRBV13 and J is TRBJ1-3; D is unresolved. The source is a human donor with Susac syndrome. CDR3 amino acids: CASSPTYRPAGSGNTIYF. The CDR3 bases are TGTGCCAGCAGCCCAACATACCGGCCGGCGGGCTCTGGAAACACCATATATTTT.